These T cell receptor beta chains were read from a single sample in a study of blood T cell repertoires in COVID-19. The repertoire was sequenced with immunoSEQ multiplex PCR; TCRdb's copy has only in-frame clones and lacks some. Among tens of thousands of clones listed, around 81% were seen once. The sample taken for sequencing was peripheral blood. The receptors here all came from a man aged 65-85 years with acute or convalescent COVID-19. Each CDR3 is given with its conserved first and last residue. Fields, in order: D gene, clone size, J gene, V gene, CDR3 DNA, CDR3 protein. A D gene is named only where the DNA matches it firmly. Some rows mark clone size as missing; the rest say once, few, many or name a class of expanded clone.

- | - | TRBJ2-7 | TRBV6-1 | TGTGCCAGCAGTGAAGCGCGGCTCACCGAGCAGTACTTC | CASSEARLTEQYF
- | - | TRBJ1-5 | TRBV2 | TGTGCCAGCAACTTGGGAGGCAATCAGCCCCAGCATTTT | CASNLGGNQPQHF
- | - | TRBJ1-2 | TRBV6-2/TRBV6-3 | TGTGCCAGCAGTTACACGGTACGTGCTGGCTACACCTTC | CASSYTVRAGYTF
TRBD1 | - | TRBJ2-1 | TRBV29-1 | TGCAGCGTCGTTCTTCCGGGACAGGGTTCCCATGAGCAGTTCTTC | CSVVLPGQGSHEQFF
TRBD1 | - | TRBJ2-7 | TRBV29-1 | TGCAGCGTTTCCGGGACAGGGGGTTTCGGCGAGCAGTACTTC | CSVSGTGGFGEQYF
- | - | TRBJ2-6 | TRBV23-1 | TGCGCCAGCAGTCAATCATTGGAGTCTGGGGCCAACGTCCTGACTTTC | CASSQSLESGANVLTF
- | - | TRBJ2-6 | TRBV7-9 | TGTGCCAGCAGCCTGATGGACCCCGGGGTAAACGTCCTGACTTTC | CASSLMDPGVNVLTF
- | - | TRBJ2-5 | TRBV28 | TGTGCCAGCAGTTGGGGGGGCCGAGAGACCCAGTACTTC | CASSWGGRETQYF
- | - | TRBJ2-7 | TRBV5-5 | TGTGCCAGCAGCTTGGGTGTGACTAGCTCCTACGAGCAGTACTTC | CASSLGVTSSYEQYF
- | - | TRBJ1-5 | TRBV19 | TGTGCCAGTACGAACAGTTATAGCAATCAGCCCCAGCATTTT | CASTNSYSNQPQHF
TRBD2 | - | TRBJ2-1 | TRBV9 | TGTGCCAGCAGCGCCCTATCGGCTAGCGGGGGGAGTGAGCAGTTCTTC | CASSALSASGGSEQFF
- | once | TRBJ2-3 | TRBV5-1 | TGCGCCAGCAGCTTCACCGGAGAGCAGTATTTT | CASSFTGEQYF
- | - | TRBJ2-5 | TRBV7-6 | TGTGCCAGCAGCCTACAGGGGGGGGGTCAAGAGACCCAGTACTTC | CASSLQGGGQETQYF
- | once | TRBJ2-5 | TRBV5-1 | TGCGCCAGCAGCGGCGCAAAGGGGGAGACCCAGTACTTC | CASSGAKGETQYF
- | - | TRBJ1-4 | TRBV6-6 | TGTGCCAGCTGGAGTGCAACTAATGAAAAACTGTTTTTT | CASWSATNEKLFF
- | - | TRBJ1-1 | TRBV7-3 | TGTGCCAGCAGCCTCGGACAGTCCGGCGCTGAAGCTTTCTTT | CASSLGQSGAEAFF
TRBD1 | - | TRBJ1-4 | TRBV7-9 | TGTGCCAGCAGCTTGTACGGGACAGCTAATGAAAAACTGTTTTTT | CASSLYGTANEKLFF
TRBD1 | - | TRBJ1-6 | TRBV6-5 | TGTGCCAGCAGCCAGGGGGACAGGCACCATTCACCCCTCCACTTT | CASSQGDRHHSPLHF
TRBD1 | - | TRBJ1-5 | TRBV24-1 | TGTGCCACCAGTGAACGAAACAGGGGGCTAGGTCAGCCCCAGCATTTT | CATSERNRGLGQPQHF
- | - | TRBJ2-1 | TRBV5-1 | TGCGCCAGCAGCTTGGCCCCGGAGGTCTACAATGAGCAGTTCTTC | CASSLAPEVYNEQFF
TRBD1 | - | TRBJ2-5 | TRBV19 | TGTGCCAGTAGTCCTCCTGGACAGGCACAAGAGACCCAGTACTTC | CASSPPGQAQETQYF
- | - | TRBJ1-1 | TRBV19 | TGTGCCAGCGAAAGCTGGAACACTGAAGCTTTCTTT | CASESWNTEAFF
- | - | TRBJ2-1 | TRBV18 | TGTGCCAGCTCACCACCGTATCAGGGTTCCCCTTACAATGAGCAGTTCTTC | CASSPPYQGSPYNEQFF
TRBD1 | - | TRBJ2-7 | TRBV5-1 | TGCGCCAGCAGCTTGGCCGGGGGACAGGGCCACGAGCAGTACTTC | CASSLAGGQGHEQYF
- | once | TRBJ1-2 | TRBV4-1 | TGCGCCAGCAGCCAAGCGACGGGGTTGAATGGCTACACCTTC | CASSQATGLNGYTF
TRBD2 | - | TRBJ2-1 | TRBV3-1/TRBV3-2 | TGTGCCAGCAGCCTTGCGGGGGGGCCTTCAAATGAGCAGTTCTTC | CASSLAGGPSNEQFF